This T cell receptor beta chain was captured in a study of vaccination effects on CD4 cells after COVID-19 (dated by TCRdb to 2021 to 2024). The study in broad terms: Post-vaccine samples across the study were collected a median of 72 days after the second dose, with a range of 14 to 241. SARS-CoV-2 spike-specific CD4+ TCR repertoires from before and after mRNA vaccination were compared in COVID-19 convalescent patients and in infection-naive vaccine recipients. Altogether, approximately 10 COVID-19 convalescent patients and a few SARS-CoV-2-naive healthy vaccine recipients made up the full study. The Oncomine TCR Beta short-read assay on an Illumina iSeq 100 was used to sequence cultures from other donors in the study. On the study overall, not on this receptor specifically: Only a small number of convalescent patients were included, and no early post-infection timepoints were available, which limited the study. At late post-vaccination timepoints, both infection-induced and vaccine-induced clones showed marked clonal contraction, consistent with waning T cell responses. Among healthy vaccine recipients, nearly all vaccine-induced clones were SARS-CoV-2 mono-reactive, and only 1 of 255 was cross-reactive with common cold coronaviruses.

Library method: the immunoSEQ multiplex PCR assay. TCR beta CDR3 sequencing was performed on DNA from the cultured, isolated CD4+ T cells. Regarding the original processing steps: Non-productive TCR sequences were removed, reads were trimmed to the CDR3 region, and CDR3s of at least 7 amino acids were retained. Antigen-specific clonotypes were identified using the MANAFEST web app by comparison of expansion in peptide wells against reference cultures. To count as positive, a clone had to show expansion at FDR<0.05 compared with the reference and with all other wells, an odds ratio above 5, and a frequency above 0.1% in two replicate wells. A clonotype was called cross-reactive if it was significantly expanded both in SARS-CoV-2 spike wells and in at least one common cold coronavirus spike condition. CDR3 similarity was assessed by Levenshtein distance with the stringdist R package, and unrooted trees were built with ape in R 3.6.1. The table was pulled from immuneACCESS by TCRdb, which kept in-frame rearrangements only. Such tables lose some clones; where checked, under half of the loss comes from unresolved V genes, and the rest has no known cause. The V and J calls and clone size were taken over from that table, and D and trimming were inferred from the DNA. The sample yields fewer than 90,000 clones; over 70% were counted once. 1.1% of the sample comes from the top ten.

In the ViraFEST assay, PBMC were stimulated with viral peptide pools, and antigen-specific CD4+ T cell clonotypes were then identified by expansion using TCR sequencing. After less than 13 days of culture, CD4+ T cells were isolated with the EasySep CD4+ T cell isolation kit. Each participant got two doses of an mRNA SARS-CoV-2 vaccine, either BNT162b2 or mRNA-1273. Healthy vaccine recipients had no prior SARS-CoV-2 infection, confirmed by negative nucleocapsid antibodies before and after vaccination. Each well held two million PBMC cultured in IMDM containing roughly 5.1% human AB serum, around 10 IU/ml IL-2 and gentamicin, along with about 10 ug/ml peptides. On days 3 and 7, half of the culture medium was replaced with fresh IL-2-containing medium. Unless noted otherwise, every peptide stimulation condition was grown in triplicate wells. Using Ficoll-Paque Plus gradient centrifugation, PBMC were separated from whole blood and then either used fresh or cryopreserved at -140C. The overlapping peptide pools covered the spike proteins of SARS-CoV-2 as well as those of the common cold coronaviruses HCoV-NL63, HCoV-OC43 and HCoV-229E. The QIAamp micro DNA kit was used to extract genomic DNA from the cultured CD4+ T cells.

Counted from cysteine to phenylalanine, this CDR3 has 15 amino acids. Just CDR3 DNA is preserved here, 45 bases in frame from base 1. From a lookup of the germline V gene, CDR1 and CDR2 are SQVTM and ANQGSEA. V sheds 7 bases and J sheds 2 bases, leaving 17 bases between their ends. This clone was seen a single time. Its recognized antigen is unknown. No quality values exist for individual bases; no much larger clone is one base distant. The rearrangement combines TRBV29-1 with TRBJ2-2, and the D gene may be TRBD1, 6 bases matching. This sequence originates from a human donor who received a COVID-19 vaccine. This material consisted of CD4+ T cells from PBMCs cultured with HCoV-OC43 spike peptides, taken after COVID-19 vaccination. The sample's cell subset or site label, in plain terms: HCoV-OC43 spike overlapping peptide pool stimulation. The nucleotide sequence reads TGCAGCGGCTCGGCCGCGGACAGAAACACCGGGGAGCTGTTTTTT. Its protein reads: CSGSAADRNTGELFF.